The clone carrying this T cell receptor beta chain has a count of ten or more. Its antigen remains unknown. The data stem from a study of T cells in Graves' hyperthyroidism and ophthalmopathy. Germline-derived CDR1 and CDR2 are MDHEN and SYDVKM. V lost 6 bases to trimming and J lost 10 bases; unmatched junction nucleotides: 8. The CDR3 covers 14 residues. Exclusions: uncontrolled infection, other autoimmune disease, pregnancy, lactation. Overall study results and limits: Patients with ophthalmopathy were separated from those with stable hyperthyroidism by a 13 V-J model.

Amplification targeted TCR beta CDR3 regions from RNA transcripts. The HTBI primer set drove a first-round RT-PCR of the TCR CDR3. One entry per CDR3 protein results from TCRdb running MiXCR on the multiplex PCR reads. The sample includes about 400,000 distinct CDR3 sequences, roughly 13% of them seen just once. This sequence was found in a young woman with Graves' hyperthyroidism. The chain carries TRBV28 and TRBJ1-6, with 8 bases aligning to TRBD1. Specimen: blood. For the CDR3, the DNA is TGTGCCAGCAGATCCACAGGGGGAGGATCACCCCTCCACTTT. Residues: CASRSTGGGSPLHF.